A single sample gave rise to the 9 T cell receptor beta chains below, sequenced in a study of T cell repertoires in ileal Crohn's disease. TCRdb's table, derived via immunoSEQ multiplex PCR, lists solely in-frame clones and lacks some. The sample lists some 16,000 clones; approximately 87% were seen once. The sequencing input was ileal tissue. All receptors derive from an adult with Crohn's disease.

This chain links TRBV6-6 with TRBJ1-3, with D hard to call. Germline assignment: CDR1 MNHNY and CDR2 SVGAGI (reference sequence). This CDR3 contains 12 residues. V was cut by 4 bases and J by 3 bases, with 4 bases left in between. CDR3 in DNA: TGTGCCAGCAGTTCAGGTGGAAACACCATATATTTT. It yields the protein CASSSGGNTIYF.

The chain joins TRBV19 to TRBJ2-2; 7 bases line up with TRBD1. The CDR3 has 14 residues. The germline gives CDR1 LNHDA, CDR2 SQIVND (reference sequence). J was trimmed by 7 bases and V by 7 bases; bases with no gene match: 9. The CDR3 is CASMGDSEDGELFF. As DNA, the CDR3 is TGTGCCAGTATGGGGGACAGCGAGGACGGGGAGCTGTTTTTT.

This clone was seen only once. This rearrangement joins TRBV5-5 to TRBJ1-1; D ambiguous. Germline V gene sequence: CDR1 SGHKS, CDR2 YYEKEE (reference sequence). There are 13 residues in the CDR3. Trimming shortened V by 1 base and J by 1 base, and 5 bases separated the two germline ends. The CDR3 reads CASSLLQNTEAFF. The DNA of the CDR3 is TGTGCCAGCAGCTTGTTACAGAACACTGAAGCTTTCTTT.

The table lists this clone with a few counts. The chain recombines TRBV25-1 with TRBJ1-6, with TRBD1 matching over 9 bases. With V trimmed by 4 bases and J by 7 bases, 8 bases remained unmatched. Germline V CDR1 and CDR2: MGHDK, SYGVNS. The CDR3 contains 16 residues. The CDR3 protein is CASSASDRGGNSPLHF. CDR3 DNA: TGTGCCAGCAGTGCCTCGGACAGGGGAGGGAATTCACCCCTCCACTTT.

This clone was detected a few times. The same CDR3 also results from other DNA sequences found in this sample. J is TRBJ1-1 and V is TRBV4-2; 7 nucleotides agree with TRBD1. The length of the CDR3 is 15 residues. Germline V CDR1 and CDR2: LGHNA, YNFKEQ. The junction had 3 bases not matched to a gene; V was cut back by 1 base and J by 1 base. CDR3 sequence: CASSQARTGNTEAFF. The CDR3, as DNA: TGTGCCAGCAGCCAAGCGAGGACAGGGAACACTGAAGCTTTCTTT.

This clone came up once. The chain is built from TRBV5-1 and TRBJ1-6, with D perhaps TRBD1 (6 bases). Deletions cut 2 bases from V and 10 bases from J, with 13 bases between. The CDR3 has 14 residues. CDR1 is SGHRS, CDR2 YFSETQ, per germline. The CDR3 sequence: CASSLEGVRSPLHF. CDR3 coding DNA: TGCGCCAGCAGCTTAGAGGGGGTAAGGTCACCCCTCCACTTT.

This sequence joins TRBV4-3 and TRBJ2-7; D possibly corresponds to TRBD2 (7 bases). The germline CDR1 and CDR2 sequences are LGHNA and YSLEER. The germline V and J ends were trimmed by 4 bases and 4 bases, with 23 bases remaining between them. This CDR3 has 17 residues. CDR3 in amino acids: CASSPTLGGAVWYEQYF. For the CDR3, the DNA is TGCGCCAGCAGCCCGACCCTGGGGGGGGCGGTTTGGTACGAGCAGTACTTC.

The rearrangement uses TRBV19 and TRBJ1-6; D gene ambiguous. The CDR3 loop spans 15 amino acids. Trimming pared 6 bases from V and 0 bases from J, leaving 9 bases between. Germline-derived CDR1 and CDR2 are LNHDA and SQIVND (reference sequence). Written as DNA, the CDR3 is TGTGCCAGTAGCCTATTAAGCTCCTATAATTCACCCCTCCACTTT. Translation gives CASSLLSSYNSPLHF.

The chain has TRBV7-6 and TRBJ1-6, with D possibly TRBD1 on 5 matching bases. This CDR3 region has 15 residues. With 0 bases removed from V and 10 bases from J, the gap between germline ends came to 13 bases. Germline V gene data show CDR1 as SGHVS and CDR2 as FNYEAQ. CDR3 region: CASSLARGGGSPLHF. The CDR3 DNA sequence: TGTGCCAGCAGCTTAGCGCGGGGGGGTGGATCACCCCTCCACTTT.